A single sample gave rise to the 28 T cell receptor beta chains below, sequenced in a study of T cells in Graves' hyperthyroidism and ophthalmopathy. Authors of the study amplified TCR beta CDR3 regions from RNA transcripts. A set of HTBI primers served as the primers for a first-round RT-PCR of the TCR CDR3. TCRdb called the multiplex PCR reads again in MiXCR, with one record for every CDR3 protein. This table has 300,000 to 450,000 distinct CDR3 sequences, about 13% appearing once. Sequencing was done on a sample of blood. The source of these receptors is a woman aged 18-29 years with Graves' hyperthyroidism.

J is TRBJ2-5 and V is TRBV19, with TRBD1 as a possible D gene (7 bases). Trimming shortened V by 3 bases and J by 5 bases, and 13 bases separated the two germline ends. CDR3 length: 14 residues. CDR1 and CDR2 from the germline V gene are LNHDA and SQIVND (reference sequence). The CDR3 DNA reads TGTGCCAGTAGTATGGGTCCAGGGGGGGAGACCCAGTACTTC. This gives the protein CASSMGPGGETQYF.

This clonotype was counted at least ten times. The rearrangement joins TRBV11-2 to TRBJ2-7, with D perhaps TRBD1 (5 bases). The V gene lost 6 bases and the J gene lost 7 bases, with 22 bases spanning the gap. Germline lookup yields CDR1 SGHAT and CDR2 FQNNGV. This CDR3 is built from 15 residues. The CDR3 nucleotides read TGTGCCAGCAGGGATAACAGGTTGGGTTTACGTGAGCAGTACTTC. Amino acids: CASRDNRLGLREQYF.

This clonotype was recorded many times. The rearrangement joins TRBV20-1 to TRBJ1-1; D remains unclear. CDR1 DFQATT and CDR2 SNEGSKA come from the germline V gene (reference sequence). The CDR3 is 14 residues long. Trimming stripped 1 base from V and 4 bases from J, with 13 bases between. CDR3 DNA: TGCAGTGCTAGAGTTCTTAGGGTCGGCACTGAAGCTTTCTTT. Translating it yields CSARVLRVGTEAFF.

This clonotype was picked up many times. The chain joins TRBV29-1 to TRBJ2-7, with 11 bases identical to TRBD1. With V trimmed by 4 bases and J by 3 bases, 29 bases remained unmatched. CDR3 length: 22 residues. From germline, CDR1 is SQVTM and CDR2 ANQGSEA. The CDR3 bases are TGCAGCGTTGTTTTCAGTGGGGAGGCCGGGACAGGGGGTATCGTGGGTTTCTACGAGCAGTACTTC. Its translation: CSVVFSGEAGTGGIVGFYEQYF.

Ten or more counts support this clonotype. This chain links TRBV3-1 with TRBJ2-1, with D perhaps TRBD2 (5 bases). CDR1 and CDR2 (germline): LGHDT, YNNKEL (reference sequence). V shed 6 bases and J shed 5 bases, with 14 bases lying between them. The CDR3 is 14 amino acids. The CDR3 DNA reads as TGTGCCAGCAGTAGAGGGAGTATCGACAATGAGCAGTTCTTC. It yields the protein CASSRGSIDNEQFF.

This clonotype was counted a few times. V is TRBV4-1 and J is TRBJ1-6; no reliable D call. CDR3 length: 13 residues. CDR1 and CDR2 (germline): MGHRA, YSYEKL. Trimming pared 0 bases from V and 12 bases from J, leaving 9 bases between. CDR3 residues: CASSQESEGPLHF. The CDR3 DNA follows: TGCGCCAGCAGCCAAGAGTCTGAGGGACCCCTCCACTTT.

This clonotype was picked up a small number of times. The CDR3 DNA is TGTGCCAGCAGCTTTAGCTTCCAGCGTGATACGCAGTATTTT. It translates to CASSFSFQRDTQYF. This chain links TRBV9 with TRBJ2-3; D is unclear. Germline V gene lookup returns CDR1 SGDLS and CDR2 YYNGEE. Trimming cost V 4 bases and J 6 bases, with 15 bases left between them. This CDR3 spans 14 amino acids.

This clonotype was observed a handful of times. This chain links TRBV7-2 with TRBJ2-2; 8 positions agree with TRBD2. CDR1 and CDR2 (germline): SGHTA, FQGNSA. The V gene end was trimmed by 1 base and the J gene end by 7 bases; junction bases not matched to a gene: 11. CDR3 length: 17 amino acids. CDR3 nucleotide sequence: TGTGCCAGCAGCTTAGTGAGCGGGAGTCGGGCAGGCGGGGAGCTGTTTTTT. It encodes CASSLVSGSRAGGELFF.

The chain couples TRBV6-2 or TRBV6-3 to TRBJ2-1, with TRBD2 as a possible D gene (6 bases). The germline V gene encodes CDR1 MNHEY and CDR2 SVGEGT. The CDR3 length is 16 residues. V gave up 3 bases and J gave up 8 bases, with 20 bases separating them. The CDR3 DNA follows: TGTGCCAGCAGTTATCACAACCCCGGGGAGCGGGATGAGCAGTTCTTC. Its translation is CASSYHNPGERDEQFF.

This clonotype was picked up many times. The chain is built from TRBV6-1 and TRBJ1-1; 9 bases fit TRBD1. The V and J ends lost 6 bases and 0 bases, in that order; junction bases with no gene match: 5. The CDR3 is made up of 15 amino acids. The germline V gene encodes CDR1 MNHNS and CDR2 SASEGT. The CDR3 DNA is TGTGCCAGCAGCAAGACAGGGGGGGTGAACACTGAAGCTTTCTTT. The encoded protein is CASSKTGGVNTEAFF.

The sample holds many counts of this clonotype. This rearrangement joins TRBV20-1 to TRBJ2-1; TRBD2 agrees at 11 bases. In germline, CDR1 is DFQATT, CDR2 SNEGSKA (reference sequence). The CDR3 length is 14 residues. The junction had 4 bases not matched to a gene; V was cut back by 4 bases and J by 5 bases. In DNA form, the CDR3 reads TGCAGTGCTATTCTAGCGGGAGGCCACAATGAGCAGTTCTTC. Translating gives CSAILAGGHNEQFF.

The V and J genes are TRBV14 and TRBJ2-2; maybe TRBD1 (5 bases). With 4 bases removed from V and 1 base from J, the gap between germline ends came to 10 bases. Per germline, CDR1 SGHDN and CDR2 FVKESK. This CDR3 is 15 amino acids long. The CDR3 nucleotides read TGTGCCAGCAGCCCTGGACACTGGAACACCGGGGAGCTGTTTTTT. Encoded protein: CASSPGHWNTGELFF.

J is TRBJ2-7 and V is TRBV19; D possibly corresponds to TRBD2 (6 bases). The CDR3 runs 14 residues. Germline CDR1 LNHDA, CDR2 SQIVND (reference sequence). V dropped 9 bases and J dropped 0 bases, with 15 bases sitting between them. The CDR3 sequence: CASRRARDSYEQYF. The CDR3, as DNA: TGTGCCAGCCGGCGGGCGCGGGACTCCTACGAGCAGTACTTC.

This clonotype came up many times. The chain uses TRBV28 and TRBJ1-2; TRBD1 matches 10 bases. The V gene end was trimmed by 6 bases and the J gene end by 3 bases; junction bases not matched to a gene: 10. The CDR3 covers 16 residues. The germline CDR1 and CDR2 sequences are MDHEN and SYDVKM. The DNA of the CDR3 is TGTGCCAGCAGGGGGGACAGGGGAAAGTTCGACTATGGCTACACCTTC. The encoded protein is CASRGDRGKFDYGYTF.

Turning to this clonotype: Since no conserved phenylalanine or tryptophan closes the CDR3, a read error is the likely cause. The gene calls are TRBV18 and TRBJ1-1; 9 nucleotides match TRBD1. Trimming took 6 bases from V and 1 from J; bases not matched to a gene: 3. The CDR3 extends over 14 amino acids. CDR1 KGHSH and CDR2 LQKENI come from the germline V gene. CDR3 region: CASSPGQGNTEAFV. The CDR3 DNA sequence: TGTGCCAGCTCCCCGGGACAGGGGAACACTGAAGCTTTCGTT.

At least ten counts were recorded for this clonotype. The chain is built from TRBV12-3 or TRBV12-4 and TRBJ2-5; D could derive from TRBD1 or TRBD2 (5 bases each). There are 15 residues in the CDR3. V lost 6 bases and J 2 bases, leaving 16 bases between the germline ends. CDR3 DNA sequence: TGTGCCAGCAGCTCCGGTCGGGACGTACAAGAGACCCAGTACTTC. Encoded protein: CASSSGRDVQETQYF.

This clonotype was detected ten times or more. The V and J genes are TRBV7-2 and TRBJ2-7, with TRBD1 as a possible D gene (5 bases). V shed 1 base and J shed 3 bases, with 16 bases lying between them. The CDR3 has 16 residues. CDR1 and CDR2 from the germline V gene are SGHTA and FQGNSA. The CDR3 loop reads CASSLGEAGIGYEQYF. The CDR3 DNA follows: TGTGCCAGCAGCTTAGGTGAGGCAGGGATAGGCTACGAGCAGTACTTC.

This clonotype has at least ten counts. The chain links TRBV6-1 to TRBJ1-6; D not certain. The CDR3 is made up of 15 amino acids. Trimming removed 2 bases from V and 6 bases from J, with 11 bases in between. Germline CDR1 and CDR2: MNHNS and SASEGT. The CDR3 bases are TGTGCCAGCAGTGAAATGGGCGGCGTTAATTCACCCCTCCACTTT. The encoded protein is CASSEMGGVNSPLHF.

The chain joins TRBV4-3 to TRBJ2-1; D is undetermined. The CDR3 is made up of 13 amino acids. Germline V gene data show CDR1 as LGHNA and CDR2 as YSLEER. Trimming cost V 2 bases and J 11 bases, with 13 bases left between them. Written as DNA, the CDR3 is TGCGCCAGCAGCCAAAACCGAGAAACTAAGCAGTTCTTC. Amino acids: CASSQNRETKQFF.

This clonotype was observed a handful of times. Here the CDR3 reads CASRRQGTSPYNSPLHF. CDR3 bases: TGTGCCAGCAGGCGACAGGGAACCTCCCCCTATAATTCACCCCTCCACTTT. The chain employs TRBV6-1 and TRBJ1-6; 7 bases are shared with TRBD1. Germline V lookup: CDR1 MNHNS, CDR2 SASEGT. There are 17 residues in the CDR3. V lost 6 bases to trimming and J lost 2 bases; unmatched junction nucleotides: 10.

Remarks on this clonotype: A single base separates this from a much larger clone, so it may be a read error. The chain carries TRBV2 and TRBJ2-7, with 8 bases matching TRBD1. The V gene end was trimmed by 6 bases and the J gene end by 8 bases; junction bases not matched to a gene: 15. Germline V gene data show CDR1 as SNHLY and CDR2 as FYNNEI. This CDR3 contains 15 residues. The CDR3 bases are TGTGCCAGCAGCACAAGGGGGACAGGCTACGAGCAGCAGTACTTC. Its protein product is CASSTRGTGYEQQYF.

This clonotype came up many times. The V call is TRBV18, the J call TRBJ1-6, with unresolved D. Germline V gene sequence: CDR1 KGHSH, CDR2 LQKENI. V was trimmed by 6 bases and J by 8 bases, leaving 17 bases between them. The CDR3 sequence is 15 residues long. This CDR3 is CASSPWATVDSPLHF. The DNA of the CDR3 is TGTGCCAGCTCCCCGTGGGCCACCGTGGATTCACCCCTCCACTTT. Full variable domain (rest looked up from reference TRBV18 and TRBJ1-6): NAGVMQNPRHLVRRRGQEARLRCSPMKGHSHVYWYRQLPEEGLKFMVYLQKENIIDESGMPKERFSAEFPKEGPSILRIQQVVRGDSAAYFCASSPWATVDSPLHFGNGTRLTVT.

This clonotype was detected many times. J is TRBJ2-1 and V is TRBV19, with 8 nucleotides matching TRBD1. The CDR3 has 15 residues. V dropped 6 bases and J dropped 0; count of bases not matched to a gene: 4. CDR1 and CDR2 from the germline V gene are LNHDA and SQIVND (reference sequence). The CDR3 spells CASRRDRSSYNEQFF. CDR3 bases: TGTGCCAGTAGACGGGACAGGAGCTCCTACAATGAGCAGTTCTTC.

The chain is built from TRBV7-6 and TRBJ2-1; 11 bases are shared with TRBD2. The V gene's germline CDR1 is SGHVS and CDR2 FNYEAQ. The CDR3 consists of 19 residues. The J segment lost 6 bases and the V segment lost 2 bases, leaving 15 bases of the junction unmatched. For the CDR3, the DNA is TGTGCCAGCAGCTTAAACCTTCCGGGACTAGCGGCGGTTCCCAATGAGCAGTTCTTC. Translated: CASSLNLPGLAAVPNEQFF.

Points on this clonotype: This sequence may be a read error, since a much larger clone differs from it by one base. The chain couples TRBV28 to TRBJ1-1, with unresolved D. V lost 8 bases and J lost 2, with 15 bases in between. Germline CDR1 is MDHEN and CDR2 is SYDVKM. CDR3 length: 14 residues. The CDR3 DNA is TGTGCCAGCGCCCCCCATGGGGTCAACACTGAAGCTTTCTTT. This encodes CASAPHGVNTEAFF.

This clonotype was seen repeatedly, ten times or more. V usage is TRBV2 and J usage is TRBJ2-2, with TRBD1 identical over 9 bases. Per germline, CDR1 SNHLY and CDR2 FYNNEI. Trimming at V came to 10 bases and at J to 2 bases, leaving 11 bases not matched to a gene. This CDR3 is 16 amino acids long. The CDR3 DNA reads as TGTGCCACTCTAAGGGGACAGGGAAAAAACACCGGGGAGCTGTTTTTT. Its translation: CATLRGQGKNTGELFF.

This clonotype has a count of ten or more. The J gene is TRBJ1-2, the V gene TRBV7-2; 10 nucleotides agree with TRBD1. With 4 bases clipped from V and 4 bases from J, the junction kept 6 bases outside the gene matches. The CDR3 is 15 amino acids. Germline-derived CDR1 and CDR2 are SGHTA and FQGNSA. The CDR3, as DNA: TGTGCCAGCAGCTACGGACAGGGGGGCACCTATGGCTACACCTTC. It encodes CASSYGQGGTYGYTF.

There are many counts of this clonotype. The chain carries TRBV6-1 and TRBJ1-2, with TRBD1 identical over 9 bases. The length of the CDR3 is 15 residues. Germline lookup yields CDR1 MNHNS and CDR2 SASEGT. Unmatched junction bases numbered 12, after V lost 5 bases and J lost 8 bases. The DNA for the CDR3 is TGTGCCAGCAGTTTCACCCCGGGACAGGGTAAAGGCTACACCTTC. This codes for CASSFTPGQGKGYTF.